This T cell receptor beta chain was sequenced for a study of cytomegalovirus exposure and HLA in healthy donors. General study findings and limits: The authors confirmed in vitro that a few CMV-associated chains were specific for CMV antigens.

A remark on this clone: The antigen is unknown.

This CDR3 is built from 12 residues. V lost 6 bases to trimming and J lost 1 base, with 4 bases between them. The germline gives CDR1 SGDLS, CDR2 YYNGEE. The primer mix had 60 Vbeta and 13 Jbeta primers. Only in-frame clones appear in the TCRdb table, and some are missing; sequencing was by immunoSEQ multiplex PCR. The sample includes 170,000 or so clones, under 80% of them seen just once. The sequence derives from a woman aged 25 to 39 in good health and CMV-seronegative. Sample: PBMCs. The V call is TRBV9, the J call TRBJ2-2, with D uncertain. The CDR3 is CASTQNTGELFF. The CDR3 coding sequence is TGTGCCAGCACCCAGAACACCGGGGAGCTGTTTTTT.